The 21 T cell receptor beta chains presented below share a single source sample, sequenced in a study of HIV-infected patients and healthy controls. No cell fractionation was done, so the repertoire covers all unsorted peripheral blood T cells. cDNA was made from about 500 ng RNA using alpha and beta constant primers. Separate chain-specific third strand synthesis with multiplexing indices produced the alpha and beta libraries. One entry per CDR3 protein results from TCRdb running MiXCR on the 5' RACE reads. The sample consists of several thousand distinct CDR3 sequences, approximately 8.4% of them appearing once. Sequencing was performed on blood, taken before antiretroviral therapy. The source is an adult with HIV infection.

The V gene is TRBV7-6, the J gene TRBJ2-5, with TRBD1 as a possible D gene (5 bases). V gave up 1 base and J gave up 3 bases, with 12 bases separating them. Germline values: CDR1 SGHVS, CDR2 FNYEAQ. This CDR3 contains 15 residues. The CDR3 region has the DNA TGTGCCAGCAGCTTAGGGGGCAGGGTGGAAGAGACCCAGTACTTC. It is translated as CASSLGGRVEETQYF.

By share, this clonotype ranks as medium-sized. The genes are TRBV12-3 or TRBV12-4 and TRBJ1-5, with a weak D call TRBD1 (5 bases). This CDR3 is built from 15 residues. The V and J ends lost 2 bases and 2 bases respectively, with 10 bases between them. The CDR3 coding sequence is TGTGCCAGCAGTTTAAGCGGGACGGGCAATCAGCCCCAGCATTTT. Protein product: CASSLSGTGNQPQHF.

By share, this clonotype counts as medium-sized. The V gene is TRBV6-6, the J gene TRBJ1-1; 7 bases match TRBD1. J gave up 2 bases and V 4 bases, and 7 bases lay outside the gene matches. This CDR3 has 15 residues. Germline V lookup: CDR1 MNHNY, CDR2 SVGAGI (reference sequence). The CDR3 spells CASSSGTVLNTEAFF. CDR3 nucleotide sequence: TGTGCCAGCAGTTCCGGGACAGTACTAAACACTGAAGCTTTCTTT.

In this sample, this clonotype turned up many times. The chain carries TRBV20-1 and TRBJ1-5, with D tentatively TRBD1 (6 bases). The CDR3 length is 15 residues. Germline-derived CDR1 and CDR2 are DFQATT and SNEGSKA (reference sequence). The V end was cut by 0 bases, the J end by 6 bases, with 15 bases between. The CDR3 loop reads CSARDGSGVSQPQHF. In DNA, the CDR3 is TGCAGTGCTAGAGATGGGTCAGGGGTAAGTCAGCCCCAGCATTTT.

This clonotype is deemed medium-sized. CDR3 in DNA: TGTGCCAGCAGTTACACAGGGGTCCATGGCTACACCTTC. As protein: CASSYTGVHGYTF. The chain employs TRBV6-5 and TRBJ1-2, with TRBD1 matching 7 bases. The CDR3 sequence is 13 residues long. The trim removed 2 bases at V and 6 bases at J, leaving 3 bases unmatched. Germline CDR1 and CDR2: MNHEY and SVGAGI.

In this sample, this clonotype is medium-sized. V and J are TRBV7-9 and TRBJ2-1; D gene unclear. V was cut by 1 base and J by 9 bases, with 16 bases left in between. Per the germline V gene, CDR1 is SEHNR and CDR2 is FQNEAQ (reference sequence). The CDR3 loop spans 15 amino acids. CDR3 in DNA: TGTGCCAGCAGCTTAGTTACAGCCTTAACCCCTGAGCAGTTCTTC. Protein: CASSLVTALTPEQFF.

This clonotype is medium-sized (0.01 to 0.1%). The chain employs TRBV19 and TRBJ1-1, with D possibly being TRBD1 (6 bases). This CDR3 contains 14 residues. V gave up 6 bases and J gave up 0 bases, with 11 bases separating them. Looked up from germline, CDR1 is LNHDA and CDR2 is SQIVND (reference sequence). The chain's CDR3 is CASRTGSMNTEAFF. The CDR3 DNA sequence: TGTGCCAGTAGGACAGGATCGATGAACACTGAAGCTTTCTTT.

The gene calls are TRBV28 and TRBJ2-2, with TRBD2 as a possible D gene (5 bases). The CDR3 loop spans 15 amino acids. Trimming left V 3 bases short and J 6 bases short, with 14 bases between. Germline V gene data show CDR1 as MDHEN and CDR2 as SYDVKM. The DNA of the CDR3 is TGTGCCAGCAGTTTGACGGGGATTGGAGCCGGGGAGCTGTTTTTT. This encodes CASSLTGIGAGELFF.

This clonotype is medium-sized (0.01 to 0.1%) within its sample. V and J are TRBV29-1 and TRBJ1-2; D gene uncertain. V lost 4 bases to trimming and J lost 10 bases, with 13 bases between them. Per germline, CDR1 SQVTM and CDR2 ANQGSEA. The CDR3 is 11 amino acids. The CDR3 sequence: CSVVDRSTYTF. CDR3 DNA: TGCAGCGTTGTTGATAGGTCCACCTACACCTTC.

This chain links TRBV18 with TRBJ2-7; 9 positions match TRBD2. The J segment lost 1 base and the V segment lost 3 bases, leaving 7 bases of the junction unmatched. Germline V CDR1 and CDR2: KGHSH, LQKENI. This CDR3 is built from 16 residues. In DNA form, the CDR3 reads TGTGCCAGCTCACCCACCGGGCTAGCGGGATCCTACGAGCAGTACTTC. It yields the protein CASSPTGLAGSYEQYF. The entire variable domain, with the rest obtained from reference TRBV18 and TRBJ2-7, is as follows: NAGVMQNPRHLVRRRGQEARLRCSPMKGHSHVYWYRQLPEEGLKFMVYLQKENIIDESGMPKERFSAEFPKEGPSILRIQQVVRGDSAAYFCASSPTGLAGSYEQYFGPGTRLTVT.

The table lists this clonotype with a few counts. The chain has TRBV25-1 and TRBJ2-2, with a possible D match to TRBD2 (5 bases). V was trimmed by 6 bases and J by 4 bases, leaving 9 bases between them. This CDR3 region has 13 residues. The germline CDR1 and CDR2 sequences are MGHDK and SYGVNS. CDR3 DNA: TGTGCCAGCAGGTCGGCGGGCACCGGGGAGCTGTTTTTT. It encodes CASRSAGTGELFF.

At least ten counts were recorded for this clonotype. This chain uses TRBV20-1 with TRBJ2-2, with 8 bases aligning to TRBD2. V was pared by 1 base and J by 0 bases, with 1 base of the junction left unmatched. There are 15 residues in the CDR3. Germline CDR1 DFQATT, CDR2 SNEGSKA (reference sequence). CDR3 nucleotides: TGCAGTGCTAGAGGACTAGCGACGAACACCGGGGAGCTGTTTTTT. Its protein product is CSARGLATNTGELFF.

This clonotype was recorded a few times. The chain recombines TRBV4-3 with TRBJ2-1, with 12 bases lining up with TRBD2. CDR1 and CDR2 from the germline V gene are LGHNA and YSLEER. Trimming removed 4 bases from V and 8 bases from J; junction bases left unmatched: 3. This CDR3 spans 14 amino acids. CDR3: CASSPSGRADEQFF. The CDR3 nucleotides read TGCGCCAGCAGCCCTAGCGGGAGGGCCGATGAGCAGTTCTTC.

At least ten counts were recorded for this clonotype. V and J are TRBV7-9 and TRBJ2-7; D is possibly TRBD1 (6 bases). This CDR3 contains 17 residues. Trimming stripped 3 bases from V and 1 base from J, with 19 bases between. The germline CDR1 and CDR2 sequences are SEHNR and FQNEAQ (reference sequence). The CDR3 bases are TGTGCCAGCAGCTTGGTGGGTACAGGGTCTAAATCCTACGAGCAGTACTTC. Encoded protein: CASSLVGTGSKSYEQYF.

Within the sample, this clonotype is medium-sized. This sequence joins TRBV20-1 and TRBJ1-1; D ambiguous. The CDR3 extends over 13 amino acids. Germline V lookup: CDR1 DFQATT, CDR2 SNEGSKA (reference sequence). V shed 1 base and J shed 0 bases, with 6 bases lying between them. This chain's CDR3 is CSARVNLNTEAFF. CDR3 bases: TGCAGTGCTAGAGTCAATCTGAACACTGAAGCTTTCTTT.

The J gene is TRBJ2-2, the V gene TRBV6-6, with 11 positions matching TRBD1. The V and J ends lost 7 bases and 4 bases, in that order; junction bases with no gene match: 2. The CDR3 consists of 14 residues. Germline loops: CDR1 MNHNY, CDR2 SVGAGI (reference sequence). The CDR3 DNA reads as TGTGCCAGCATTGGGACAGGGGGCACCGGGGAGCTGTTTTTT. Amino acids: CASIGTGGTGELFF.

This clonotype qualifies as medium-sized (0.01 to 0.1%). The rearrangement joins TRBV5-5 to TRBJ2-7; 7 bases are a match to TRBD2. CDR1 and CDR2 from the germline V gene are SGHKS and YYEKEE (reference sequence). This CDR3 contains 15 residues. With V trimmed by 0 bases and J by 0 bases, 3 bases remained unmatched. This chain's CDR3 is CASSLGASGSYEQYF. The CDR3 nucleotides are TGTGCCAGCAGCTTGGGGGCTAGCGGCTCCTACGAGCAGTACTTC.

V is TRBV12-3 or TRBV12-4 and J is TRBJ1-1; D call uncertain. V lost 5 bases to trimming and J lost 4 bases, with 14 bases between them. The CDR3 is made up of 14 amino acids. CDR3 DNA sequence: TGTGCCAGCAGTCTTCGGCGGGAAGGCACTGAAGCTTTCTTT. It specifies CASSLRREGTEAFF.

This clonotype is medium-sized within its sample. V and J are TRBV2 and TRBJ1-1, with no clear D. Trimming removed 1 base at V and 2 bases at J, with 11 bases between. This CDR3 spans 15 amino acids. Germline V lookup: CDR1 SNHLY, CDR2 FYNNEI. CDR3 amino acids: CASSEVSTANTEAFF. In nucleotides, the CDR3 is TGTGCCAGCAGTGAAGTTAGCACAGCCAACACTGAAGCTTTCTTT.

In its sample, this clonotype is medium-sized (0.01 to 0.1%). The J gene is TRBJ2-3, the V gene TRBV2; 10 bases match TRBD2. Germline V lookup: CDR1 SNHLY, CDR2 FYNNEI. Losses at the gene ends were 2 bases for V and 0 bases for J; bases not matched to a gene: 8. The CDR3 is 18 amino acids. DNA of the CDR3: TGTGCCAGCAGTGAAAGGCTAGCGGGAGCTCGGAGCACAGATACGCAGTATTTT. Translating it yields CASSERLAGARSTDTQYF.

This clonotype is medium-sized within its sample. The rearrangement uses TRBV14 and TRBJ2-7, with D perhaps TRBD1 or TRBD2 (5 bases each). This CDR3 comprises 15 residues. Looked up from germline, CDR1 is SGHDN and CDR2 is FVKESK. Trimming removed 3 bases at V and 2 bases at J, with 14 bases between. In DNA form, the CDR3 reads TGTGCCAGCAGCCATCCTCGGGACGGGACCTACGAGCAGTACTTC. Translated, it gives CASSHPRDGTYEQYF.